The 11 T cell receptor beta chains below come from one sample, sequenced in a study of blood T cells in healthy people across ages. Primed by a sample-barcoded 5' primer and a J-beta primer mix, a second PCR proceeded for about 7 to 11 cycles. TCRdb reanalysed the 5' RACE reads using MiXCR and keeps one entry per CDR3 protein. Here the sample spans roughly 800,000 distinct CDR3 sequences, over 45% being singletons. Sample: blood. The receptor set was obtained from a young man in good health.

The V call is TRBV29-1, the J call TRBJ2-7; D is possibly TRBD2 (5 bases). Trimming took 4 bases from V and 0 from J, leaving 13 bases between them. This CDR3 is built from 14 residues. The germline V gene encodes CDR1 SQVTM and CDR2 ANQGSEA. This chain's CDR3 is CSVVIARSSYEQYF. The CDR3 DNA sequence: TGCAGCGTTGTTATAGCGAGGAGCTCCTACGAGCAGTACTTC.

The chain combines TRBV20-1 with TRBJ2-4, with a weak D call TRBD2 (7 bases). The CDR3 runs 15 residues. With 1 base removed from V and 13 bases from J, the gap between germline ends came to 23 bases. CDR1 and CDR2 (germline): DFQATT, SNEGSKA (reference sequence). CDR3 sequence (DNA): TGCAGTGCTAGAGTAAAGGCGGGGGCGGATAGGGAGCAGTACTTC. This translates into CSARVKAGADREQYF.

The V call is TRBV20-1, the J call TRBJ2-7; D is ambiguous. CDR3 size: 10 residues. The V gene lost 6 bases and the J gene lost 3 bases, with 6 bases spanning the gap. Germline assignment: CDR1 DFQATT and CDR2 SNEGSKA (reference sequence). CDR3 amino acids: CSALDYEQYF. The CDR3 region has the DNA TGCAGTGCATTGGACTACGAGCAGTACTTC.

Remarks on this clonotype: The junction departs from the called germline gene at one end, perhaps through a read error. The chain links TRBV19 to TRBJ2-1; D is unclear. Germline values: CDR1 LNHDA, CDR2 SQIVND (reference sequence). The CDR3 is 12 residues long. The CDR3 is CASSIDYNEQFF. In DNA form, the CDR3 reads TGTGCCAGTAGTATAGATTACAACGAGCAGTTCTTC.

This clonotype was seen a few times. The rearrangement joins TRBV29-1 to TRBJ2-3; D may be TRBD1 or TRBD2 (6 bases each). V lost 0 bases to trimming and J lost 6 bases, with 13 bases between them. The V gene's germline CDR1 is SQVTM and CDR2 ANQGSEA. The CDR3 runs to 14 residues. The CDR3 coding sequence is TGCAGCGTTGAAGAGAACGGGGGCGCCGATACGCAGTATTTT. Translated, it gives CSVEENGGADTQYF.

This clonotype was observed a few times. The chain employs TRBV4-1 and TRBJ2-1, with 10 bases lining up with TRBD1. The CDR3 runs to 15 residues. CDR1 and CDR2 (germline): MGHRA, YSYEKL. V lost 4 bases, J lost 6 bases, and 6 bases stayed unmatched. CDR3: CASSPPGTGANEQFF. The CDR3 nucleotides read TGCGCCAGCAGCCCCCCCGGGACAGGGGCCAATGAGCAGTTCTTC.

This clonotype was counted once. The junction differs from germline at one of its ends, possibly a read error. The chain employs TRBV9 and TRBJ2-4; D not certain. The CDR3 is made up of 18 amino acids. The V gene's germline CDR1 is SGDLS and CDR2 YYNGEE. Here the CDR3 reads CASSERPEAVLAKSIQYF. The CDR3 bases are TGTGCCAGCAGCGAGCGCCCTGAGGCCGTCTTAGCCAAAAGCATTCAGTACTTC.

Only a few counts were recorded for this clonotype. The gene calls are TRBV20-1 and TRBJ2-7, with 7 bases aligning to TRBD1. Looked up from germline, CDR1 is DFQATT and CDR2 is SNEGSKA (reference sequence). The CDR3 totals 11 residues. With 6 bases clipped from V and 9 bases from J, the junction kept 8 bases outside the gene matches. The CDR3 loop is CSATTGSGQYF. The CDR3 DNA sequence: TGCAGTGCAACGACAGGGTCCGGGCAGTACTTC.

This clonotype was seen a single time. This sequence joins TRBV12-3 or TRBV12-4 and TRBJ1-2; 8 nucleotides align to TRBD1. Trimming at V came to 5 bases and at J to 2 bases, leaving 7 bases not matched to a gene. The CDR3 runs 15 residues. The CDR3: CASSALQGGNYGYTF. The CDR3 nucleotides are TGTGCCAGCAGTGCGTTACAGGGGGGCAACTATGGCTACACCTTC.

The chain joins TRBV21-1 to TRBJ2-6. TRBV21-1 represents a pseudogene. This CDR3 spans 16 amino acids. The CDR3 DNA is TGTGCCAGCAGCGAAGCTTTCAGCTCTGGGGCCAACGTCCTGACTTTC. Protein: CASSEAFSSGANVLTF.

The chain carries TRBV27 and TRBJ1-2, with D hard to call. Trimming shortened V by 2 bases and J by 8 bases, and 15 bases separated the two germline ends. There are 14 residues in the CDR3. Germline V gives CDR1 MNHEY, CDR2 SMNVEV (reference sequence). CDR3 residues: CASSLAGMGFGYTF. The CDR3 nucleotides are TGTGCCAGCAGTTTAGCAGGCATGGGGTTCGGCTACACCTTC.